This is a list of T cell receptor beta chains from one sample in a study of cytomegalovirus exposure and HLA in healthy donors. Sequencing was performed with immunoSEQ multiplex PCR; in TCRdb, only in-frame clones are kept and a portion is missing. The data contain around 170,000 clones, roughly 83% of them singletons. The sequencing sample was made of PBMCs. The source of these receptors is a boy aged 2 to 10 in good health and CMV-seronegative. CDR3s include the opening cysteine and the closing phenylalanine or tryptophan. A D gene is named only where the DNA matches it firmly. The listing skips clone size in some rows; elsewhere it reads once, few, many or a size class.

TRBV5-1,TRBD2,TRBJ2-3,once,TGCGCCAGCAGCTTGTCGACTAGCGGGATTACAGATACGCAGTATTTT,CASSLSTSGITDTQYF
TRBV29-1,TRBD1,TRBJ2-1,few,TGCAGCGTTGTGGGGTGGGACAGTAGCTCCTACAATGAGCAGTTCTTC,CSVVGWDSSSYNEQFF
TRBV28,TRBD2,TRBJ2-1,NA,TGTGCCAGCAGCTTCCCGTCACTAGCGGGAGGGGAGAGCTCCTACAATGAGCAGTTCTTC,CASSFPSLAGGESSYNEQFF
TRBV13,TRBD2,TRBJ2-1,NA,TGTGCCAGCAGCTTACAACCTCGGACTAGCGGGAGGGGCTCCTACAATGAGCAGTTCTTC,CASSLQPRTSGRGSYNEQFF
TRBV18,NA,TRBJ2-1,NA,TGTGCCAGCTCACGAGGAGGCTACGACTCCTACAATGAGCAGTTCTTC,CASSRGGYDSYNEQFF
TRBV6-5,TRBD2,TRBJ2-1,few,TGTGCCAGCAGGACTACTAGCGGGTCGTACAATGAGCAGTTCTTC,CASRTTSGSYNEQFF
TRBV9,NA,TRBJ1-5,NA,TGTGCCAGCGGAACAGGTCAGCCCCAGCATTTT,CASGTGQPQHF
TRBV2,NA,TRBJ1-1,NA,TGTGCCAGCAGTACTACCCAGGGAGGGGACACTGAAGCTTTCTTT,CASSTTQGGDTEAFF
TRBV12-5,TRBD1,TRBJ2-7,NA,TGTGCTAGTGGTTCAGGACAGGGTTACGAGCAGTACTTC,CASGSGQGYEQYF
TRBV5-4,TRBD2,TRBJ2-7,few,TGTGCCAGCAGCCCCCGTAGCGGGAGGGCCGACGAGCAGTACTTC,CASSPRSGRADEQYF
TRBV7-8,TRBD2,TRBJ2-1,NA,TGTGCCAGCAGCCTGACTAGCGGGACTTACAATGAGCAGTTCTTC,CASSLTSGTYNEQFF
TRBV11-2,TRBD1,TRBJ2-7,once,TGTGCCAGTGCCGACGGACAGGGACCCTACGAGCAGTACTTC,CASADGQGPYEQYF
TRBV5-6,TRBD1,TRBJ2-7,NA,TGTGCCAGCAGCTATGGACAGGTTTCCTACGAGCAGTACTTC,CASSYGQVSYEQYF
TRBV5-5,NA,TRBJ1-1,NA,TGTGCCAGCAGCTTGAATTCCCAGGGCGGCACTGAAGCTTTCTTT,CASSLNSQGGTEAFF
TRBV19,NA,TRBJ1-5,few,TGTGCCAGTAGTACCACCATCCTGGGGGCTGGGAATTATAGCAATCAGCCCCAGCATTTT,CASSTTILGAGNYSNQPQHF
TRBV6-5,NA,TRBJ2-7,once,TGTGCCAGCAGTTACGCCGTCTTGAGTGTCCCATCCGAGCAGTACTTC,CASSYAVLSVPSEQYF
TRBV7-9,NA,TRBJ2-3,NA,TGTGCCAGCAGCTTTCTAAGCACAGATACGCAGTATTTT,CASSFLSTDTQYF
TRBV5-1,TRBD2,TRBJ2-3,NA,TGCGCCAGCAGCCCGGGACTAGCGGGAGGCACAGATACGCAGTATTTT,CASSPGLAGGTDTQYF
TRBV19,NA,TRBJ2-1,NA,TGTGCCAGTAGTACGGTACTAGCCTCGGGAGACGGCGAGCAGTTCTTC,CASSTVLASGDGEQFF
TRBV7-9,NA,TRBJ1-1,NA,TGTTCCAGCAGCGGCAGGAACACTGAAGCTTTCTTT,CSSSGRNTEAFF